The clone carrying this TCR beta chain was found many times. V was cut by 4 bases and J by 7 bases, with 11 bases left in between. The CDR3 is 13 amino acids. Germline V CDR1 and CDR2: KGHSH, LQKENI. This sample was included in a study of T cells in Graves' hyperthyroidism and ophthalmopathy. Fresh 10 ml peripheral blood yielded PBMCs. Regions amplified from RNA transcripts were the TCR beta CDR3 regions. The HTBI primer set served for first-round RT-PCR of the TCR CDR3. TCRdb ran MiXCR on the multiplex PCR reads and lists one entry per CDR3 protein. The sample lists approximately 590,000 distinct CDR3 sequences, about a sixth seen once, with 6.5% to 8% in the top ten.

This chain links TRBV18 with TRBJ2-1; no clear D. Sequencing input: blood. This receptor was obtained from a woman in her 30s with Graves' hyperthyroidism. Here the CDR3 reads CASSLTIVNEQFF. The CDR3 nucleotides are TGTGCCAGCTCACTAACGATCGTGAATGAGCAGTTCTTC.